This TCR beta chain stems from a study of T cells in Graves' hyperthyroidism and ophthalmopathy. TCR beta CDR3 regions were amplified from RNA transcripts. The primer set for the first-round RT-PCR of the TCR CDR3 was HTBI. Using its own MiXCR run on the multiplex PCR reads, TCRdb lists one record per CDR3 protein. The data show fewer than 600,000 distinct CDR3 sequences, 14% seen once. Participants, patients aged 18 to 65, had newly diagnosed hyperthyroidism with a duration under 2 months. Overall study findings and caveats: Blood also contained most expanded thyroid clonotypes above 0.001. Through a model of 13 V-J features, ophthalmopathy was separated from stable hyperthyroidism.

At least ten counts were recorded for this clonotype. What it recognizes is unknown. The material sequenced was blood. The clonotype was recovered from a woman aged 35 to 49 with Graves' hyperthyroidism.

CDR3 DNA sequence: TGTGCCAGCAGCTTACGTGTAGAGGATACGCAGTATTTT. Encoded protein: CASSLRVEDTQYF. The rearrangement links TRBV7-8 to TRBJ2-3; D not resolved. Trimming took 2 bases from V and 6 from J, leaving 9 bases between them. The CDR3 contains 13 residues. The germline gives CDR1 SGHVS, CDR2 FQNEAQ. The full variable domain, completed using reference TRBV7-8 and TRBJ2-3, is GAGVSQSPRYKVAKRGQDVALRCDPISGHVSLFWYQQALGQGPEFLTYFQNEAQLDKSGLPSDRFFAERPEGSVSTLKIQRTQQEDSAVYLCASSLRVEDTQYFGPGTRLTVL.